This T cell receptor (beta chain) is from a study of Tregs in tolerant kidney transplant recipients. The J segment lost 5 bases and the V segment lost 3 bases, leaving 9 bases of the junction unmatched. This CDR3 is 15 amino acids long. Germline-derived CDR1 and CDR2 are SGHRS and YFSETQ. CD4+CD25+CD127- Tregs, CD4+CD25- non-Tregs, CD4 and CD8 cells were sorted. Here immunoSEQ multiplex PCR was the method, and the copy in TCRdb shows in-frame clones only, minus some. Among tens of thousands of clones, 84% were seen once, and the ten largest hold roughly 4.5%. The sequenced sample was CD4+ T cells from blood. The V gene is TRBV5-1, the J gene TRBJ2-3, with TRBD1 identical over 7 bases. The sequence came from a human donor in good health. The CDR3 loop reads CASSSQGVVGDTQYF. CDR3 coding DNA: TGCGCCAGCAGCTCCCAGGGGGTTGTGGGAGATACGCAGTATTTT.